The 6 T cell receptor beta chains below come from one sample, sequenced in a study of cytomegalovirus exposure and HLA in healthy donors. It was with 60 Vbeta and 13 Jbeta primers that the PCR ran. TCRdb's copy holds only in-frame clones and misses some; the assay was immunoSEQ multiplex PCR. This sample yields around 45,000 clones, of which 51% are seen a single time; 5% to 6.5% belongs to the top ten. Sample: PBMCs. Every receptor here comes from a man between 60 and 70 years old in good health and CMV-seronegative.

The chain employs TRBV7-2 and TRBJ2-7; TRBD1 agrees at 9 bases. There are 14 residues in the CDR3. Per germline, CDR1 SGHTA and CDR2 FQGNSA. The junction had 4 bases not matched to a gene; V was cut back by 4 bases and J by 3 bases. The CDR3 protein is CASSSGTGNYEQYF. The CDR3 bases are TGTGCCAGCAGCTCAGGGACAGGGAACTACGAGCAGTACTTC.

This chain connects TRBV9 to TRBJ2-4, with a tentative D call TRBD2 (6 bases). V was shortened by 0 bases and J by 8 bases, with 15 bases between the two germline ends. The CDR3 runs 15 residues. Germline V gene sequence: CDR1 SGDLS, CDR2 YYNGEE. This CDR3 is CASSVGPAEGDIQYF. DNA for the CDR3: TGTGCCAGCAGCGTAGGCCCAGCGGAGGGAGACATTCAGTACTTC.

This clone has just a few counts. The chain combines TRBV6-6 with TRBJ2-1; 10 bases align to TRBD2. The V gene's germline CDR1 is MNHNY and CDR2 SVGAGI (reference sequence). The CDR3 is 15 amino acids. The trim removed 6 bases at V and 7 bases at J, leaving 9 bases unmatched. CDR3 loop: CASSPSGGPVNEQFF. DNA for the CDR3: TGTGCCAGCAGCCCTAGCGGGGGCCCAGTAAATGAGCAGTTCTTC.

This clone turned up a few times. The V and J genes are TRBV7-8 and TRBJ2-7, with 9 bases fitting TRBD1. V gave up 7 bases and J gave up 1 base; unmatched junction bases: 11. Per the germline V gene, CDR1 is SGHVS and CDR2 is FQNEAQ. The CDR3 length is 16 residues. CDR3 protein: CASTPQYGQGSYEQYF. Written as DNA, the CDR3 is TGTGCCAGCACCCCCCAGTACGGACAGGGGTCCTACGAGCAGTACTTC.

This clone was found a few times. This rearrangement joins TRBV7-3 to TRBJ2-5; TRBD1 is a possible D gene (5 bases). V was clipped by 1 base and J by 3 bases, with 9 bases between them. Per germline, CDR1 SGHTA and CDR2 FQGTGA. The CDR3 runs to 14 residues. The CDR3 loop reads CASSLNAGKETQYF. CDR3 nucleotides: TGTGCCAGCAGCTTAAACGCAGGGAAAGAGACCCAGTACTTC.

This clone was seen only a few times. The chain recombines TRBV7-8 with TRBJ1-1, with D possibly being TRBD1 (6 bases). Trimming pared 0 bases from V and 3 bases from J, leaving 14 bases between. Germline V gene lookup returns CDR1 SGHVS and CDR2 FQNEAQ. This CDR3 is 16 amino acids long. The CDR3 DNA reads TGTGCCAGCAGCTTAGCCTATGGGGGCTCGGACACTGAAGCTTTCTTT. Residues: CASSLAYGGSDTEAFF. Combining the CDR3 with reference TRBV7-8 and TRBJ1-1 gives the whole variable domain GAGVSQSPRYKVAKRGQDVALRCDPISGHVSLFWYQQALGQGPEFLTYFQNEAQLDKSGLPSDRFFAERPEGSVSTLKIQRTQQEDSAVYLCASSLAYGGSDTEAFFGQGTRLTVV.